A selection of T cell receptor beta chains follows, all from one sample in a study of OX40 agonist ivuxolimab in advanced cancers. Using immunoSEQ multiplex PCR, the repertoire was profiled, and TCRdb retains in-frame clones only, with some absent. Here the sample spans tens of thousands of clones, nearly 95% being singletons. The sample consisted of CD4+ or CD8+ T cells sorted from blood, taken in a trial of the OX40 agonist ivuxolimab. The source is an adult with an advanced solid tumor such as melanoma, head and neck, liver or kidney cancer. CDR3s include the opening cysteine and the closing phenylalanine or tryptophan. D genes are given only for firm matches. Rows give clone size only sometimes, using once, few, many, or a class for an expanded clone.

v_call	j_call	clone_size	d_call	cdr3_aa	cdr3_nt
TRBV13	TRBJ1-4	.	TRBD1	CASSFGQGYEKLFF	TGTGCCAGCAGCTTTGGACAGGGTTACGAAAAACTGTTTTTT
TRBV4-2	TRBJ2-1	.	TRBD2	CASSLEGRGDNEQFF	TGTGCCAGCAGCCTCGAGGGGAGGGGCGACAATGAGCAGTTCTTC
TRBV10-2	TRBJ1-2	once	TRBD1	CASSEFRGWSNYGYTF	TGCGCCAGCAGTGAGTTCAGGGGGTGGTCGAACTATGGCTACACCTTC
TRBV9	TRBJ2-7	.	.	CASSVGVDYEQYF	TGTGCCAGCAGCGTAGGAGTGGATTACGAGCAGTACTTC
TRBV29-1	TRBJ2-1	.	.	CGGKLVSYNEQFF	TGCGGAGGGAAGCTGGTATCCTACAATGAGCAGTTCTTC
TRBV19	TRBJ1-2	.	.	CASSIPGDGYTF	TGTGCCAGTAGTATCCCAGGGGATGGCTACACCTTC
TRBV7-9	TRBJ1-5	.	.	CASSFGGAGSYQPQHF	TGTGCCAGCAGCTTCGGGGGGGCAGGGTCTTATCAGCCCCAGCATTTT
TRBV2	TRBJ1-2	.	TRBD1	CASTLRLDGQGRLLDGYTF	TGTGCCAGCACCCTGAGGTTGGACGGACAGGGTAGGCTATTGGATGGCTACACCTTC
TRBV9	TRBJ2-1	.	.	CASSGGGTYNEQFF	TGTGCCAGCAGCGGGGGCGGGACGTACAATGAGCAGTTCTTC
TRBV29-1	TRBJ2-2	once	TRBD1	CSVQGASKDTGELFF	TGCAGCGTACAGGGGGCATCTAAGGACACCGGGGAGCTGTTTTTT
TRBV10-3	TRBJ2-1	.	TRBD2	CAISLAGVGEQFF	TGTGCCATCAGTCTAGCGGGAGTAGGTGAGCAGTTCTTC
TRBV2	TRBJ1-4	.	TRBD1	CASRSGQGAANEKLFF	TGTGCCAGCAGATCGGGACAGGGGGCTGCTAATGAAAAACTGTTTTTT
TRBV27	TRBJ1-1	.	.	CASSTGNTEAFF	TGTGCCAGTTCGACAGGGAACACTGAAGCTTTCTTT
TRBV7-8	TRBJ2-1	.	TRBD1	CASSLDTGGFYNEQFF	TGTGCCAGCAGCTTAGATACAGGGGGCTTCTACAATGAGCAGTTCTTC
TRBV7-6	TRBJ2-3	.	TRBD2	CASSLASAGDPTDTQYF	TGTGCCAGCAGCTTAGCGAGCGCGGGGGACCCCACAGATACGCAGTATTTT
TRBV27	TRBJ2-1	.	.	CASKSWHLEGSYNEQFF	TGTGCCAGCAAAAGTTGGCATTTAGAAGGCTCCTACAATGAGCAGTTCTTC
TRBV7-2	TRBJ2-7	once	TRBD2	CASSFSGRVYEQYF	TGTGCCAGCAGCTTTAGCGGGAGAGTCTACGAGCAGTACTTC
TRBV11-2	TRBJ1-2	.	.	CASSHSGHINYGYTF	TGTGCCAGCAGTCACAGTGGACACATTAACTATGGCTACACCTTC
TRBV11-2	TRBJ2-5	.	.	CASSLGRETQYF	TGTGCCAGCAGTCTAGGGAGGGAGACCCAGTACTTC
TRBV9	TRBJ2-5	.	.	CASSVDLQGGRTQYF	TGTGCCAGCAGCGTAGACTTACAGGGAGGAAGAACCCAGTACTTC
TRBV10-3	TRBJ2-3	once	TRBD1	CAISESWDRGTGDTQYF	TGTGCCATCAGTGAGTCGTGGGACAGGGGTACCGGAGATACGCAGTATTTT
TRBV4-3	TRBJ2-3	.	TRBD2	CASSQGSSGRADTQYF	TGCGCCAGCAGCCAAGGGTCTAGCGGGAGGGCAGATACGCAGTATTTT
TRBV2	TRBJ1-2	few	.	CASSNGYTF	TGTGCCAGCAGCAACGGCTACACCTTC
TRBV28	TRBJ1-4	once	.	CASSPYAGGSNEKLFF	TGTGCCAGCAGTCCCTACGCGGGGGGGTCCAATGAAAAACTGTTTTTT
TRBV6-5	TRBJ2-5	.	TRBD2	CASSLLAGVETQYF	TGTGCCAGCAGCCTACTAGCGGGAGTGGAGACCCAGTACTTC
TRBV7-9	TRBJ1-5	.	.	CASSRAGSSNQPQHF	TGTGCCAGCAGTCGAGCGGGGAGTTCTAATCAGCCCCAGCATTTT
TRBV23-1	TRBJ2-7	.	.	CASSQVGESSYEQYF	TGCGCCAGCAGTCAAGTAGGGGAGAGCTCCTACGAGCAGTACTTC
TRBV7-2	TRBJ2-6	.	.	CASSLVVSGANVLTF	TGTGCCAGCAGCTTAGTAGTGTCTGGGGCCAACGTCCTGACTTTC
TRBV5-4	TRBJ1-1	.	.	CASRWAGGTEAFF	TGTGCCAGCAGATGGGCGGGCGGCACTGAAGCTTTCTTT
TRBV7-3	TRBJ2-2	once	TRBD2	CASSLKPGLSMGELFF	TGTGCCAGCAGCCTCAAACCGGGACTAAGTATGGGGGAGCTGTTTTTT
TRBV7-9	TRBJ1-2	few	.	CASSLQGWKGYTF	TGTGCCAGCAGCTTACAGGGTTGGAAGGGCTACACCTTC
TRBV11-1	TRBJ2-7	.	.	CASSPGPFTYEQYF	TGTGCCAGCAGCCCAGGACCGTTTACCTACGAGCAGTACTTC
TRBV28	TRBJ1-1	.	TRBD1	CASSVTGDLLNTEAFF	TGTGCCAGCAGTGTTACAGGGGATCTTCTGAACACTGAAGCTTTCTTT
TRBV7-9	TRBJ2-7	.	.	CASSFLTSSEQYF	TGTGCCAGCAGCTTCCTCACAAGCAGCGAGCAGTACTTC
TRBV7-3	TRBJ1-5	.	.	CASATDTSNQPQHF	TGTGCCAGCGCAACAGACACTAGCAATCAGCCCCAGCATTTT
TRBV6-5	TRBJ2-7	.	.	CASSYGGSYEQYF	TGTGCCAGCAGTTATGGGGGCTCCTACGAGCAGTACTTC
TRBV11-2	TRBJ1-5	.	.	CASSQEAGNNQPQHF	TGTGCCAGCAGCCAGGAAGCAGGGAACAATCAGCCCCAGCATTTT
TRBV30	TRBJ1-5	.	.	CAWSVMGSNQPQHF	TGTGCCTGGAGTGTAATGGGGTCTAATCAGCCCCAGCATTTT
TRBV7-8	TRBJ1-5	.	.	CASSGRGMGNWNQPQHF	TGTGCCAGCAGCGGGAGGGGGATGGGTAATTGGAATCAGCCCCAGCATTTT
TRBV6-5	TRBJ2-1	few	.	CASSPPRNPANEQFF	TGTGCCAGCAGCCCACCTAGGAACCCGGCGAATGAGCAGTTCTTC
TRBV5-1	TRBJ1-1	.	.	CASSLGTLNTEAFF	TGCGCCAGCAGCCTCGGGACGCTGAACACTGAAGCTTTCTTT
TRBV6-5	TRBJ1-2	.	.	CASSPGAINYGYTF	TGTGCCAGCAGTCCTGGGGCCATTAACTATGGCTACACCTTC
TRBV6-5	TRBJ1-5	.	.	CASTLGGASAEPQHF	TGTGCCAGCACCTTAGGAGGGGCTTCCGCAGAGCCCCAGCATTTT
TRBV11-2	TRBJ1-2	once	.	CASSPSTAKTYGYTF	TGTGCCAGCAGCCCATCCACGGCCAAGACCTATGGCTACACCTTC
TRBV7-9	TRBJ1-2	.	TRBD1	CASSLRTGVKDYGYTF	TGTGCCAGCAGCCTACGGACAGGGGTGAAGGACTATGGCTACACCTTC
TRBV4-2	TRBJ2-7	.	TRBD1	CASSHITSGEQGTDEQYF	TGTGCCAGCAGCCATATTACTTCGGGCGAACAGGGGACGGACGAGCAGTACTTC
TRBV5-4	TRBJ2-7	.	.	CASSWKNYEQYF	TGTGCCAGCAGCTGGAAGAACTACGAGCAGTACTTC
TRBV7-9	TRBJ2-5	.	TRBD2	CASSLLGGTSGKWETQYF	TGTGCCAGCAGCTTATTGGGCGGGACTAGCGGGAAGTGGGAGACCCAGTACTTC
TRBV5-4	TRBJ2-7	.	TRBD2	CASSLVSSGTYEQYF	TGTGCCAGCAGCTTGGTGTCTAGCGGAACCTACGAGCAGTACTTC